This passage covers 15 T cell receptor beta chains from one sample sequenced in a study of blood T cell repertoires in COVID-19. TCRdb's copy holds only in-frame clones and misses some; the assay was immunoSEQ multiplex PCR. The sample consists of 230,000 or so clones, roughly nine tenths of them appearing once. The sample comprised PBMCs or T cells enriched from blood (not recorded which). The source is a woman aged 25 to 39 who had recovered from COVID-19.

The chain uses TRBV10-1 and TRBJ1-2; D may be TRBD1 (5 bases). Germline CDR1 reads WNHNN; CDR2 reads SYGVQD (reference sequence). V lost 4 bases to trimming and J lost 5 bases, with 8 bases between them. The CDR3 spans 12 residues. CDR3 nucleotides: TGCGCCAGCAGTGTGCAGGGTTATGGCTACACCTTC. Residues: CASSVQGYGYTF.

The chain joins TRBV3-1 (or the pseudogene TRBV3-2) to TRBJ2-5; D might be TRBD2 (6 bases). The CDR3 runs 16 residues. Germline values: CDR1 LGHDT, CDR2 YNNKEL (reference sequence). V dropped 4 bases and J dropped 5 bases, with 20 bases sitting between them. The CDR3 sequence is CASSLRGAGWIETQYF. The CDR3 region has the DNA TGTGCCAGCAGCCTTAGGGGTGCGGGGTGGATTGAGACCCAGTACTTC.

The CDR3 region is CAISESTGNEKLFF. CDR3 coding DNA: TGTGCCATCAGTGAGTCGACGGGGAATGAAAAACTGTTTTTT. The chain carries TRBV10-3 and TRBJ1-4, with unresolved D. From germline, CDR1 is ENHRY and CDR2 SYGVKD. CDR3 length equals 14 residues. Trimming shortened V by 0 bases and J by 5 bases, and 7 bases separated the two germline ends.

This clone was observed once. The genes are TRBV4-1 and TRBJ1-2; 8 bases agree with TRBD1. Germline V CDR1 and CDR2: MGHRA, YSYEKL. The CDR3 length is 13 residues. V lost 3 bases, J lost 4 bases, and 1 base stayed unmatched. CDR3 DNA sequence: TGCGCCAGCAGCCAGACAGGGGCCTATGGCTACACCTTC. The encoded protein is CASSQTGAYGYTF.

The CDR3 DNA reads as TGTGCCAGCAGCTTGGACCAAGCTAATTCACCCCTCCACTTT. This sequence encodes CASSLDQANSPLHF. The chain links TRBV5-4 to TRBJ1-6, with D uncertain. Germline assignment: CDR1 SGHNT and CDR2 YYREEE (reference sequence). This CDR3 is 14 amino acids long. V was shortened by 0 bases and J by 6 bases, with 7 bases between the two germline ends.

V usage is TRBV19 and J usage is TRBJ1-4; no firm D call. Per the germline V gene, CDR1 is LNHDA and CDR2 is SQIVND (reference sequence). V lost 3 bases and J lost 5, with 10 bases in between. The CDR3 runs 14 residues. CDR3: CASSINSQNEKLFF. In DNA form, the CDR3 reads TGTGCCAGTAGTATCAACAGTCAGAATGAAAAACTGTTTTTT.

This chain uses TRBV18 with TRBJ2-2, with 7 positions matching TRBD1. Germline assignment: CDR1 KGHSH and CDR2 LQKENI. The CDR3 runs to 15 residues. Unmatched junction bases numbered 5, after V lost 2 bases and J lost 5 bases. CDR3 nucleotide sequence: TGTGCCAGCTCACCAAACCTACAGGGGACCGGGGAGCTGTTTTTT. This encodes CASSPNLQGTGELFF.

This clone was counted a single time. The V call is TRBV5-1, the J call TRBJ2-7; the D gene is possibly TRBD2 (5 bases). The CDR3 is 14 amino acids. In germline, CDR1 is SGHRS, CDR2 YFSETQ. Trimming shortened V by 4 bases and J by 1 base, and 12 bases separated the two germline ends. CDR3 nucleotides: TGCGCCAGCAGCCTGCGGACTGTTTCCTACGAGCAGTACTTC. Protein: CASSLRTVSYEQYF.

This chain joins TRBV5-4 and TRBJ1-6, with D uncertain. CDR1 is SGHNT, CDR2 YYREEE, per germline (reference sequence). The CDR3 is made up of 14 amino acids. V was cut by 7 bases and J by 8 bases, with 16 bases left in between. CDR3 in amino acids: CASAFGGGDSPLHF. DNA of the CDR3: TGTGCCAGCGCCTTTGGAGGTGGGGATTCACCCCTCCACTTT.

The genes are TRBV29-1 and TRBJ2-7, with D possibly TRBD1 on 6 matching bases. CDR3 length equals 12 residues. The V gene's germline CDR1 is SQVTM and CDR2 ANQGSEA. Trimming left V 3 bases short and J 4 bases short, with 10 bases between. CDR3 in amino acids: CSVEDRSYEQYF. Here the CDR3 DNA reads TGCAGCGTTGAGGACAGATCGTACGAGCAGTACTTC.

CDR3 sequence: CASSEGTLENEKLFF. The CDR3 DNA is TGTGCCAGCAGTGAAGGGACACTCGAGAATGAAAAACTGTTTTTT. The V and J genes are TRBV2 and TRBJ1-4; D perhaps matches TRBD1 (5 bases). Trimming stripped 1 base from V and 5 bases from J, with 11 bases between. Germline V gene lookup returns CDR1 SNHLY and CDR2 FYNNEI. This CDR3 contains 15 residues.

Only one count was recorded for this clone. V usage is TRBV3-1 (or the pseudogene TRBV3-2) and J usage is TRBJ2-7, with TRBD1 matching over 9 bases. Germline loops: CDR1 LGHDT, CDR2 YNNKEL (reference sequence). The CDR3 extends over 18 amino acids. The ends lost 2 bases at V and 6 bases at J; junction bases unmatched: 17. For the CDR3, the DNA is TGTGCCAGCAGCCAACCCTATGGGACAGGGAGATTATCTAGCGAGCAGTACTTC. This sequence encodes CASSQPYGTGRLSSEQYF.

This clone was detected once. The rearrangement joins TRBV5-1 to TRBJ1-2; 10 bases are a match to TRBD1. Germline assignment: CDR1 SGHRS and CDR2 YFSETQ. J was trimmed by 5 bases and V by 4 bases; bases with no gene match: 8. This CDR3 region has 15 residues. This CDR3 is CASSPAGTGDYGYTF. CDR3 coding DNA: TGCGCCAGCAGCCCGGCCGGGACAGGGGATTATGGCTACACCTTC.

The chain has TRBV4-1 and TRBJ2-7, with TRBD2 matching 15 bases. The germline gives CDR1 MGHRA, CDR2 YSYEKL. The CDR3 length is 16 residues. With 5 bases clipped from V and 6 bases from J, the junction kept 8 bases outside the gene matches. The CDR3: CASSSWTSGGAAEQYF. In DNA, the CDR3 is TGCGCCAGCAGCTCATGGACTAGCGGGGGGGCCGCCGAGCAGTACTTC.

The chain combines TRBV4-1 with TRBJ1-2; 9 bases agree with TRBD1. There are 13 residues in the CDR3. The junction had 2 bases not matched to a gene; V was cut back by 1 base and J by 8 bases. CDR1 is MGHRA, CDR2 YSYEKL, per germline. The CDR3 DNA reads TGCGCCAGCAGCCAAGTCGGACAGGGGGGCTACACCTTC. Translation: CASSQVGQGGYTF.